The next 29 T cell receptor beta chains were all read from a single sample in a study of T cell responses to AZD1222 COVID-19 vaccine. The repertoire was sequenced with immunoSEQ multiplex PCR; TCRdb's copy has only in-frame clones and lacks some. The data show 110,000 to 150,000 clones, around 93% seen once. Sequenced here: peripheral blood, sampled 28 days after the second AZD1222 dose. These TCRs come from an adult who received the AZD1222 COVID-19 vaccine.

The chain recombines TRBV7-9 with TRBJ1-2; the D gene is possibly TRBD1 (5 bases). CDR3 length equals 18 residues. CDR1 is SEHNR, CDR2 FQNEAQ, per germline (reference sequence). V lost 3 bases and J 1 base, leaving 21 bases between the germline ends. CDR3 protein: CASSFLASPGLGNYGYTF. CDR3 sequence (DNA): TGTGCCAGCAGCTTCCTGGCCAGTCCAGGGTTGGGTAACTATGGCTACACCTTC.

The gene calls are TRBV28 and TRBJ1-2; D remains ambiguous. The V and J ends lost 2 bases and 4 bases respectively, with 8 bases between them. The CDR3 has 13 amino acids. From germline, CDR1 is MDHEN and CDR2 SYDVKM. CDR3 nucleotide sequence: TGTGCCAGCAGTTTACCTGGGCTCTATGGCTACACCTTC. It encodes CASSLPGLYGYTF.

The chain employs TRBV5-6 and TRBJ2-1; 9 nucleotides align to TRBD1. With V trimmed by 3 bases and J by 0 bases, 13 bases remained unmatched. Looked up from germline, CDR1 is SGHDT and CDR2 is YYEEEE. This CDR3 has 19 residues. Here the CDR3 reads CASSSLFSGQGISYNEQFF. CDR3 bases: TGTGCCAGCAGCTCCCTATTTTCCGGACAGGGGATCTCCTACAATGAGCAGTTCTTC.

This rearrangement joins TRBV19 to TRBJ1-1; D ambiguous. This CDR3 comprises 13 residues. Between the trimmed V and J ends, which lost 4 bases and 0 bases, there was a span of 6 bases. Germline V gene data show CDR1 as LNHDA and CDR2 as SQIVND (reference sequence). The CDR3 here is CASSTGMNTEAFF. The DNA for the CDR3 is TGTGCCAGTAGTACGGGGATGAACACTGAAGCTTTCTTT.

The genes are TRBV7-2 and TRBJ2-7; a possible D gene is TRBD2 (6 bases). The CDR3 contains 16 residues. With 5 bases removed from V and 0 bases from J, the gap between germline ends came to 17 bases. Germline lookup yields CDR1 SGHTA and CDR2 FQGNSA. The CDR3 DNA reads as TGTGCCAGCAGCCGCGTTTCGGGAGTGAGCTCCTACGAGCAGTACTTC. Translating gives CASSRVSGVSSYEQYF.

The CDR3 DNA follows: TGTGCCAGCAGTCGCCCTCCTAACTATGGCTACACCTTC. This sequence encodes CASSRPPNYGYTF. This chain links TRBV19 with TRBJ1-2; the D is unclear. The CDR3 has 13 residues. Trimming cost V 9 bases and J 0 bases, with 11 bases left between them. Germline lookup yields CDR1 LNHDA and CDR2 SQIVND (reference sequence).

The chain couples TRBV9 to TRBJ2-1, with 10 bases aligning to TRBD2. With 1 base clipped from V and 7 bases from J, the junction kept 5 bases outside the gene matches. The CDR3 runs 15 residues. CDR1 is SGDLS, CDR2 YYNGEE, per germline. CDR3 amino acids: CASSVTLAGENEQFF. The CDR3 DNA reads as TGTGCCAGCAGCGTAACCCTAGCGGGAGAGAATGAGCAGTTCTTC.

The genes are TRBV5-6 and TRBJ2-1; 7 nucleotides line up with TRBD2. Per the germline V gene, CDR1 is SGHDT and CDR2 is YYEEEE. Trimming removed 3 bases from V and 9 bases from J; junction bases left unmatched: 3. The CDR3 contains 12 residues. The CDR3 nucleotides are TGTGCCAGCAGCTATCCGGGGGGTGAGCAGTTCTTC. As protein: CASSYPGGEQFF.

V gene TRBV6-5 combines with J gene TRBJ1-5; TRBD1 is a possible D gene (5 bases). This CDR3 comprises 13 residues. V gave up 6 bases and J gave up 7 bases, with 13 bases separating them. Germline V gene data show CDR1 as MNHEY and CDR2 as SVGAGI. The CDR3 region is CASRGVEGQPQHF. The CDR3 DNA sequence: TGTGCCAGCAGGGGGGTGGAAGGGCAGCCCCAGCATTTT.

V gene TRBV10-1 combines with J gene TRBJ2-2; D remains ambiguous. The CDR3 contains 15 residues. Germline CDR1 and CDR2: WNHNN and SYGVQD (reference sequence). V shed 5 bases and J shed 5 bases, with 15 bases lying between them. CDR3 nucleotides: TGCGCCAGCAGTTCCGAGACCGGCTTGACCGGGGAGCTGTTTTTT. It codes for CASSSETGLTGELFF.

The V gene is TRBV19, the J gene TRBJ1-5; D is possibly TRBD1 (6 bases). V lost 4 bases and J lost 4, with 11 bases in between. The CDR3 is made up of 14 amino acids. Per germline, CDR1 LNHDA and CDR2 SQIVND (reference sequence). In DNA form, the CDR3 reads TGTGCCAGTAGTACCGACAGGAGAAATCAGCCCCAGCATTTT. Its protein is CASSTDRRNQPQHF.

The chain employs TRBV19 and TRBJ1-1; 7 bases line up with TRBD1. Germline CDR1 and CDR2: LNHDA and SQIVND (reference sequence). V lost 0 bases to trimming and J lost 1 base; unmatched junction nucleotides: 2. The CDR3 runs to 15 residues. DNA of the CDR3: TGTGCCAGTAGTATAGATTGGACAGGGAACACTGAAGCTTTCTTT. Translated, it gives CASSIDWTGNTEAFF.

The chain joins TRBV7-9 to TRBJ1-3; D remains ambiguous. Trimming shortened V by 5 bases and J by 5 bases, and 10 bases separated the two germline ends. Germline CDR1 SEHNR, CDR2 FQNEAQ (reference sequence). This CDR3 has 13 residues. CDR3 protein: CASSADGRNTIYF. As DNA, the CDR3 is TGTGCCAGCAGCGCGGACGGAAGAAACACCATATATTTT.

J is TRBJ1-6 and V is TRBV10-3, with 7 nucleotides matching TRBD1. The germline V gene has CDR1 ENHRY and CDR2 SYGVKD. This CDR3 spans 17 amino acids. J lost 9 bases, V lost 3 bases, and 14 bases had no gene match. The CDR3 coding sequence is TGTGCCATCAGTGAATCCCTTGGTTACAGGGGAACTTCACCCCTCCACTTT. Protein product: CAISESLGYRGTSPLHF.

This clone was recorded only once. CDR3 in DNA: TGTGCCACCAGCAAAGAACCAGGCGGGGGGACAGGTTTCTACGAGCAGTACTTC. Protein sequence: CATSKEPGGGTGFYEQYF. The chain has TRBV15 and TRBJ2-7, with D perhaps matching TRBD1 or TRBD2 (8 bases each). The CDR3 has 18 residues. Germline V gives CDR1 LNHNV, CDR2 YYDKDF (reference sequence). Trimming removed 4 bases from V and 3 bases from J, with 25 bases in between.

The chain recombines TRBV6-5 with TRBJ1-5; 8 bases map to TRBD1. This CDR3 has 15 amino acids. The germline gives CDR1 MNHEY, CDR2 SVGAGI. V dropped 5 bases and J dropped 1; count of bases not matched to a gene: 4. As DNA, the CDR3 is TGTGCCAGCAGTCAACGGACAGGGAGCAATCAGCCCCAGCATTTT. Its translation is CASSQRTGSNQPQHF.

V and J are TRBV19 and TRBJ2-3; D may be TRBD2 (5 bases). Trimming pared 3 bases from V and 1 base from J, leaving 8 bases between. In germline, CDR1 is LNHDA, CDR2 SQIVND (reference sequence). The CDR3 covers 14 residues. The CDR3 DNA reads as TGTGCCAGTAGTATCTTGGGAGGCACAGATACGCAGTATTTT. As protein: CASSILGGTDTQYF.

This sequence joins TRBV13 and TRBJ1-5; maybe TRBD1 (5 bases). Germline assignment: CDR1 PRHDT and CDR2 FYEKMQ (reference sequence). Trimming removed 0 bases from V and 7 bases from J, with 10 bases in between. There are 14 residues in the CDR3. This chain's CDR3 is CASSLGLGGQPQHF. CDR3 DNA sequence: TGTGCCAGCAGCTTAGGCCTGGGGGGACAGCCCCAGCATTTT.

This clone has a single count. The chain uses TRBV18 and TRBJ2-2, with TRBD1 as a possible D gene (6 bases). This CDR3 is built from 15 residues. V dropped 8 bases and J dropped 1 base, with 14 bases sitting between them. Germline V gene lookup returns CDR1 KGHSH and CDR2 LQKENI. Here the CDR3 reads CASAPGHWNTGELFF. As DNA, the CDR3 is TGTGCCAGCGCCCCGGGACATTGGAACACCGGGGAGCTGTTTTTT. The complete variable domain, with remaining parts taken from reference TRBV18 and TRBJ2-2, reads NAGVMQNPRHLVRRRGQEARLRCSPMKGHSHVYWYRQLPEEGLKFMVYLQKENIIDESGMPKERFSAEFPKEGPSILRIQQVVRGDSAAYFCASAPGHWNTGELFFGEGSRLTVL.

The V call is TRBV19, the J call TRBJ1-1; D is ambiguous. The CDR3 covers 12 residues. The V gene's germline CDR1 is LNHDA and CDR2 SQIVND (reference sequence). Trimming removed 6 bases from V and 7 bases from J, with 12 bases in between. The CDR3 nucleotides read TGTGCCAGTAGGACGGTACCAGGTGAAGCTTTCTTT. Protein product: CASRTVPGEAFF.

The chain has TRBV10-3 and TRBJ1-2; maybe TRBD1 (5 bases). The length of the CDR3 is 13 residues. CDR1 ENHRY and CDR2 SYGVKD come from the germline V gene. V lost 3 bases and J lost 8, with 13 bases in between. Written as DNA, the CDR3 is TGTGCCATCAGTGAAAAGGACACTCGGGGCTACACCTTC. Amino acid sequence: CAISEKDTRGYTF.

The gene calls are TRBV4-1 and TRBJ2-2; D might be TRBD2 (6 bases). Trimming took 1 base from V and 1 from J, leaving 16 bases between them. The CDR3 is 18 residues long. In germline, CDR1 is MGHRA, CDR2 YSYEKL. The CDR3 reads CASSQGGVAEGNTGELFF. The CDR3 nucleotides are TGCGCCAGCAGCCAAGGGGGGGTTGCGGAGGGGAACACCGGGGAGCTGTTTTTT.

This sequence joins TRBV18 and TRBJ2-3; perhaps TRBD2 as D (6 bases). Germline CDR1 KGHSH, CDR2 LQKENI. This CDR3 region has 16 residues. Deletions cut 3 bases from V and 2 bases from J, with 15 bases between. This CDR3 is CASSPPGLLLTDTQYF. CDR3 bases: TGTGCCAGCTCACCTCCGGGACTTTTACTCACAGATACGCAGTATTTT.

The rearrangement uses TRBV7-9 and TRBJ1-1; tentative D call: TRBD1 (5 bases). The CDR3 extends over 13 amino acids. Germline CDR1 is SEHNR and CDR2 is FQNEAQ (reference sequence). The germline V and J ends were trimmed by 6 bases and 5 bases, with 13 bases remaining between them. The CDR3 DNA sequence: TGTGCCAGCAGTCCCGGGGCAGGGACTGAAGCTTTCTTT. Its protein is CASSPGAGTEAFF.

The CDR3 region has the DNA TGTGCCAGCAGTTCACCGGGATTAGCGGGGACCTACGAGCAGTACTTC. Its translation is CASSSPGLAGTYEQYF. This sequence joins TRBV28 and TRBJ2-7; 8 bases agree with TRBD2. Germline loops: CDR1 MDHEN, CDR2 SYDVKM. The V segment lost 4 bases and the J segment 2 bases; nucleotides outside the gene matches: 10. This CDR3 is 16 amino acids long.

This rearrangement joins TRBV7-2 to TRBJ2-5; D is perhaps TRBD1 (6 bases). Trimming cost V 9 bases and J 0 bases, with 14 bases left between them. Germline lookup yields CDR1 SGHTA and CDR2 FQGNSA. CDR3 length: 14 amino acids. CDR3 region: CASKFGQNQETQYF. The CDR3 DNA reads TGTGCCAGTAAGTTCGGACAGAACCAAGAGACCCAGTACTTC.

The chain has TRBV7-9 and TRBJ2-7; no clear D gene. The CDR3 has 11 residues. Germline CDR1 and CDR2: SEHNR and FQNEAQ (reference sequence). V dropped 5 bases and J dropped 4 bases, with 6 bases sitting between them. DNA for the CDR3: TGTGCCAGCAGCCCAAGGTACGAGCAGTACTTC. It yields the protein CASSPRYEQYF. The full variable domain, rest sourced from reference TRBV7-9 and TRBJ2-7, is DTGVSQNPRHKITKRGQNVTFRCDPISEHNRLYWYRQTLGQGPEFLTYFQNEAQLEKSRLLSDRFSAERPKGSFSTLEIQRTEQGDSAMYLCASSPRYEQYFGPGTRLTVT.

DNA of the CDR3: TGTGCCAGTAGTCTCTCCGGGAGTGTCTATGGCTACACCTTC. This gives the protein CASSLSGSVYGYTF. V gene TRBV19 combines with J gene TRBJ1-2; D call uncertain. The germline gives CDR1 LNHDA, CDR2 SQIVND (reference sequence). V gave up 5 bases and J gave up 4 bases, with 14 bases separating them. The CDR3 is made up of 14 amino acids. Drawing the rest from reference TRBV19 and TRBJ1-2, the complete variable domain is DGGITQSPKYLFRKEGQNVTLSCEQNLNHDAMYWYRQDPGQGLRLIYYSQIVNDFQKGDIAEGYSVSREKKESFPLTVTSAQKNPTAFYLCASSLSGSVYGYTFGSGTRLTVV.

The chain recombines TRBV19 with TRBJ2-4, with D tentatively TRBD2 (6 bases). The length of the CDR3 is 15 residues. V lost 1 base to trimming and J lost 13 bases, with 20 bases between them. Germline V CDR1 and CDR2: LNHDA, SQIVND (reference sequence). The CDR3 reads CASSIGGDGVVDQYF. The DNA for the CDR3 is TGTGCCAGTAGTATAGGGGGGGACGGTGTGGTTGACCAGTACTTC.